This TCR beta chain is from a study of control samples from healthy donors and cancer patients. Only in-frame clones appear in the TCRdb table, and some are missing; sequencing was by immunoSEQ multiplex PCR. This table has 140,000 to 150,000 clones, around 86% appearing once. Germline CDR1 SGHAT, CDR2 FQNNGV. The CDR3 extends over 14 amino acids. Trimming removed 0 bases at V and 2 bases at J, with 8 bases between. The sequence came from a man aged 25-45 years in good health. This chain connects TRBV11-2 to TRBJ2-7, with D hard to call. Sequenced material: blood. CDR3 residues: CASSLDGLTYEQYF. CDR3 bases: TGTGCCAGCAGCTTAGATGGCCTCACCTACGAGCAGTACTTC.